Below are 7 T cell receptor beta chains sequenced from a single sample in a study of shared clonotypes between healthy human individuals. The table came from immunoSEQ multiplex PCR; TCRdb's copy has only in-frame clones and leaves some out. This table has roughly 2 million clones, nearly 97% appearing once. Sequencing was performed on naive CD4+ T cells sorted from blood. The subset is: CD45RA+ positively selected. These receptors originate from a man aged 18 to 30 in good health.

The rearrangement links TRBV14 to TRBJ1-4; 7 nucleotides match TRBD1. Germline CDR1 and CDR2: SGHDN and FVKESK. V shed 0 bases and J 5 bases; nucleotides not matched to a gene: 9. The CDR3 length is 17 residues. CDR3 nucleotides: TGTGCCAGCAGCCAAGATGCGGGGACAGCTGCAAATGAAAAACTGTTTTTT. This sequence encodes CASSQDAGTAANEKLFF. Drawing the rest from reference TRBV14 and TRBJ1-4, the complete variable domain is EAGVTQFPSHSVIEKGQTVTLRCDPISGHDNLYWYRRVMGKEIKFLLHFVKESKQDESGMPNNRFLAERTGGTYSTLKVQPAELEDSGVYFCASSQDAGTAANEKLFFGSGTQLSVL.

The chain joins TRBV5-4 to TRBJ2-2; 14 bases are a match to TRBD2. The germline V gene encodes CDR1 SGHNT and CDR2 YYREEE (reference sequence). Unmatched junction bases numbered 4, after V lost 3 bases and J lost 3 bases. CDR3 length equals 17 residues. This CDR3 is CASSSGTSGSYTGELFF. The DNA for the CDR3 is TGTGCCAGCAGCTCCGGGACTAGCGGGAGCTACACCGGGGAGCTGTTTTTT.

The chain joins TRBV6-6 to TRBJ1-4; D gene uncertain. Germline V gene lookup returns CDR1 MNHNY and CDR2 SVGAGI (reference sequence). CDR3 length: 13 amino acids. Trimming stripped 2 bases from V and 8 bases from J, with 9 bases between. The CDR3 DNA follows: TGTGCCAGCAGTTACCCCGCGGAGGAAAAACTGTTTTTT. Translated: CASSYPAEEKLFF.

This clone is a singleton in its sample. The sample has other DNA sequences that encode this CDR3 too. The rearrangement links TRBV28 to TRBJ2-7, with 11 positions matching TRBD1. V shed 4 bases, J shed 6 bases, and the junction held 2 bases outside the gene matches. The CDR3 is 13 residues long. In germline, CDR1 is MDHEN, CDR2 SYDVKM. The CDR3 here is CASSSGQGGEQYF. CDR3 nucleotides: TGTGCCAGCAGTTCGGGACAGGGGGGCGAGCAGTACTTC.

This chain joins TRBV18 and TRBJ2-1; D remains ambiguous. The CDR3 runs to 15 residues. V lost 4 bases and J 6 bases, leaving 16 bases between the germline ends. The germline V gene encodes CDR1 KGHSH and CDR2 LQKENI. The CDR3 reads CASSLESRLLNEQFF. The CDR3 DNA reads TGTGCCAGCTCACTCGAGAGTCGACTGCTCAATGAGCAGTTCTTC.

The rearrangement links TRBV5-4 to TRBJ1-1, with TRBD1 matching over 7 bases. V dropped 5 bases and J dropped 1; count of bases not matched to a gene: 2. Germline CDR1 reads SGHNT; CDR2 reads YYREEE (reference sequence). The CDR3 sequence is 13 residues long. CDR3 sequence: CASRRQGNTEAFF. DNA of the CDR3: TGTGCCAGCAGGCGACAGGGGAACACTGAAGCTTTCTTT.

The chain joins TRBV7-6 to TRBJ2-7; 10 positions agree with TRBD1. V shed 5 bases and J 2 bases; nucleotides not matched to a gene: 9. Germline V CDR1 and CDR2: SGHVS, FNYEAQ. The CDR3 spans 16 residues. The CDR3 DNA sequence: TGTGCCAGCAGCATCGGGACAGGGGATGGTGCCTACGAGCAGTACTTC. Protein: CASSIGTGDGAYEQYF.